Shown below are 7 T cell receptor beta chains from a single sample sequenced in a study of vaccination and CD4 T cells after COVID-19. These receptors' antigens are unknown. Treatment of the sample: roughly nine-day PBMC culture with coronavirus spike peptide pools or control peptides (ViraFEST assay). Sequenced with the Oncomine TCR Beta short-read assay was DNA taken from cultured CD4+ T cells. TCRdb processed the PCR reads anew with MiXCR; each CDR3 protein has one entry. The sample records 9,500 to 15,000 distinct CDR3 sequences, about two thirds being singletons. Sequencing was done on a sample of CD4+ T cells from blood, cultured in vitro. The receptors shown here come from a human donor who had recovered from COVID-19.

The chain links TRBV28 to TRBJ1-5; TRBD1 is a possible D gene (6 bases). This CDR3 has 15 residues. The germline CDR1 and CDR2 sequences are MDHEN and SYDVKM. V was cut by 5 bases and J by 5 bases, with 16 bases left in between. The CDR3 nucleotides are TGTGCCAGCAGTCTGGGGACATCCCCCCATCAGCCCCAGCATTTT. Amino acid sequence: CASSLGTSPHQPQHF.

In its sample, this clonotype was seen once. The rearrangement uses TRBV15 and TRBJ2-2, with TRBD2 identical over 11 bases. Germline V CDR1 and CDR2: LNHNV, YYDKDF (reference sequence). The CDR3 contains 18 residues. After removal of 0 bases from V and 5 bases from J, the junction contained 8 bases not matched to a gene. Here the CDR3 reads CATSRDPASGGRTGELFF. CDR3 in DNA: TGTGCCACCAGCAGAGATCCCGCTAGCGGGGGGCGGACCGGGGAGCTGTTTTTT.

The rearrangement uses TRBV27 and TRBJ2-5; D is uncertain. The CDR3 is made up of 12 amino acids. Germline V gene data show CDR1 as MNHEY and CDR2 as SMNVEV (reference sequence). V gave up 5 bases and J gave up 0 bases, with 4 bases separating them. The CDR3 DNA is TGTGCCAGCAGTGAATACCAAGAGACCCAGTACTTC. Translated, it gives CASSEYQETQYF.

This clonotype was seen just once. V is TRBV11-3 and J is TRBJ1-1; D is uncertain. CDR1 is SGHNT, CDR2 YENEEA, per germline. Deletions cut 3 bases from V and 6 bases from J, with 11 bases between. The CDR3 loop spans 13 amino acids. The CDR3 reads CASSFTTSAEAFF. In DNA form, the CDR3 reads TGTGCCAGCAGCTTCACCACTTCCGCTGAAGCTTTCTTT.

The CDR3 region has the DNA TGTGCCAGCAGTGAATCAACGTCTGGCTACACCTTC. Its protein product is CASSESTSGYTF. The V call is TRBV25-1, the J call TRBJ1-2; D is undetermined. There are 12 residues in the CDR3. V lost 1 base to trimming and J lost 7 bases, with 7 bases between them. CDR1 is MGHDK and CDR2 is SYGVNS in the germline V gene.

This clonotype is medium-sized (0.01 to 0.1%) in the sample. The chain employs TRBV12-3 or TRBV12-4 and TRBJ1-6; the D gene is possibly TRBD1 (6 bases). This CDR3 has 14 residues. V lost 3 bases to trimming and J lost 13 bases, with 16 bases between them. In DNA form, the CDR3 reads TGTGCCAGCAGTTTTTCGGGGGCGCTTGAGCCCCTCCACTTT. Translated, it gives CASSFSGALEPLHF.

The chain carries TRBV6-5 and TRBJ1-2; no definite D call. The CDR3 sequence is 15 residues long. Germline lookup yields CDR1 MNHEY and CDR2 SVGAGI. V was pared by 2 bases and J by 6 bases, with 16 bases between. As DNA, the CDR3 is TGTGCCAGCAGTTACCGCACCGGAGGGCTAAATGGCTACACCTTC. Protein sequence: CASSYRTGGLNGYTF.